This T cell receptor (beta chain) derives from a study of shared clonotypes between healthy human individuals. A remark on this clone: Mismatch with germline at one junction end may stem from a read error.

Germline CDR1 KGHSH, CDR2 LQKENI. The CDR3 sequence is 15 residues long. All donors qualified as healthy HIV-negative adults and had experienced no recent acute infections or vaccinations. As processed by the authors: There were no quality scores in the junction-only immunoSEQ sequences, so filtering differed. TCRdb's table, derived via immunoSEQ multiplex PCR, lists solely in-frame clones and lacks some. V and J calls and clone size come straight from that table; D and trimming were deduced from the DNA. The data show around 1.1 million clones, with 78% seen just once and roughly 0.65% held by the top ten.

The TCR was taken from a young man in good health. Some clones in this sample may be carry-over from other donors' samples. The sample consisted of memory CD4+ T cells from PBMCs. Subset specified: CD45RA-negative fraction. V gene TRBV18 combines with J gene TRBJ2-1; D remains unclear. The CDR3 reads CASSPLGPRLDEQFF. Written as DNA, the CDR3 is TGTGCCAGCTCTCCACTGGGTCCCCGGCTGGATGAGCAGTTCTTC.